What follows are 14 T cell receptor beta chains derived from one specimen sequenced in a study of T cells in Graves' hyperthyroidism and ophthalmopathy. From RNA transcripts, TCR beta CDR3 regions were amplified. The TCR CDR3 was amplified in a first-round RT-PCR using the HTBI primer set. TCRdb reanalysed the multiplex PCR reads using MiXCR and keeps one entry per CDR3 protein. The data contain around 700,000 distinct CDR3 sequences, around 20% of them singletons. The sequencing input was blood. Source of these receptors: a woman between 45 and 60 years old with Graves' hyperthyroidism that later progressed to Graves' ophthalmopathy.

This clonotype was counted at least ten times. The chain carries TRBV5-1 and TRBJ1-2, with TRBD1 identical over 9 bases. The germline V gene has CDR1 SGHRS and CDR2 YFSETQ. V trimming: 4 bases; J trimming: 4 bases; junction bases outside the gene matches: 8. The CDR3 spans 15 residues. This chain's CDR3 is CASSRTGGDGYGYTF. The CDR3 region has the DNA TGCGCCAGCAGCCGAACAGGGGGCGATGGCTATGGCTACACCTTC.

This clonotype was seen a few times. The chain couples TRBV5-1 to TRBJ2-3; TRBD2 might be the D (6 bases). This CDR3 spans 16 amino acids. The V end was cut by 4 bases, the J end by 6 bases, with 21 bases between. Germline V lookup: CDR1 SGHRS, CDR2 YFSETQ. CDR3 in amino acids: CASSPGHARGMDTQYF. CDR3 DNA sequence: TGCGCCAGCAGCCCTGGACACGCCCGGGGGATGGATACGCAGTATTTT.

Comments on this clonotype: A read error may explain this, as a much larger clone is one base away. V usage is TRBV12-3 or TRBV12-4 and J usage is TRBJ2-3; D ambiguous. The CDR3 spans 14 residues. Trimming stripped 7 bases from V and 0 bases from J, with 11 bases between. Written as DNA, the CDR3 is TGTGCCAGCAATCCCGTAAGGAGCACAGATACGCAGTATTTT. As protein: CASNPVRSTDTQYF.

In its sample, this clonotype was seen a few times. This chain connects TRBV20-1 to TRBJ2-7; TRBD1 is a possible D gene (6 bases). V was clipped by 3 bases and J by 0 bases, with 12 bases between them. There are 14 residues in the CDR3. Germline CDR1 is DFQATT and CDR2 is SNEGSKA (reference sequence). CDR3 residues: CSASEQGSSYEQYF. CDR3 sequence (DNA): TGCAGTGCTAGCGAACAGGGAAGCTCCTACGAGCAGTACTTC.

This clonotype was counted at least ten times. V and J are TRBV5-1 and TRBJ2-7; maybe TRBD1 (5 bases). The CDR3 has 15 amino acids. Per germline, CDR1 SGHRS and CDR2 YFSETQ. Trimming cost V 3 bases and J 0 bases, with 13 bases left between them. CDR3 loop: CASSSRQGPSYEQYF. CDR3 DNA sequence: TGCGCCAGCAGCTCCCGGCAGGGTCCCTCCTACGAGCAGTACTTC.

The chain uses TRBV6-1 and TRBJ1-5; 10 bases match TRBD1. The germline gives CDR1 MNHNS, CDR2 SASEGT. The CDR3 has 14 residues. Trimming cost V 6 bases and J 7 bases; bases outside gene matches: 6. CDR3 coding DNA: TGTGCCAGCAGACGAGGACAGGGGGAACAGCCCCAGCATTTT. Translation: CASRRGQGEQPQHF.

This clonotype occurred many times. In nucleotides, the CDR3 is TGTGCCAGTCACGGACGAAGACAGGGGCGAGAGACCCAGTACTTC. It is translated as CASHGRRQGRETQYF. This rearrangement joins TRBV2 to TRBJ2-5; 8 nucleotides match TRBD1. V shed 9 bases, J shed 4 bases, and the junction held 13 bases outside the gene matches. Germline CDR1 reads SNHLY; CDR2 reads FYNNEI. The CDR3 runs 15 residues.

This clonotype was seen many times. J is TRBJ1-1 and V is TRBV3-1; tentative D call: TRBD1 (6 bases). This CDR3 has 14 amino acids. The germline V gene encodes CDR1 LGHDT and CDR2 YNNKEL (reference sequence). The V end lost 6 bases, the J end lost 8 bases, and 19 bases lay between the germline ends. CDR3 in amino acids: CASRQHRDRKEAFF. In DNA, the CDR3 is TGTGCCAGCAGACAGCACAGGGACCGCAAAGAAGCTTTCTTT.

The chain uses TRBV6-1 and TRBJ2-6; TRBD1 matches at 7 bases. J gave up 0 bases and V 8 bases, and 7 bases lay outside the gene matches. Germline CDR1 is MNHNS and CDR2 is SASEGT. This CDR3 is 16 amino acids long. CDR3 bases: TGTGCCAGCTGGGACAGTGCTACCTCTGGGGCCAACGTCCTGACTTTC. It is translated as CASWDSATSGANVLTF.

The sample holds a few counts of this clonotype. V gene TRBV29-1 combines with J gene TRBJ2-2; TRBD2 matches at 8 bases. CDR1 SQVTM and CDR2 ANQGSEA come from the germline V gene. The trim removed 5 bases at V and 6 bases at J, leaving 11 bases unmatched. The CDR3 is made up of 15 amino acids. The CDR3 nucleotides are TGCAGCGTTCCCCTTGCGGGGGGAAGGCCCGGGGAGCTGTTTTTT. Amino acids: CSVPLAGGRPGELFF.

The chain combines TRBV25-1 with TRBJ1-1, with D possibly matching TRBD1 (6 bases). The CDR3 totals 13 residues. Deletions cut 4 bases from V and 4 bases from J, with 10 bases between. CDR1 is MGHDK and CDR2 is SYGVNS in the germline V gene. DNA for the CDR3: TGTGCCAGCAGTGTGGCAGGGGCCACTGAAGCTTTCTTT. Protein sequence: CASSVAGATEAFF.

There are many counts of this clonotype. Germline is not matched at one junction end, which may reflect a read error. The chain has TRBV11-2 and TRBJ1-1; perhaps TRBD1 as D (5 bases). CDR3 size: 11 residues. Germline values: CDR1 SGHAT, CDR2 FQNNGV. The CDR3 DNA follows: TGTGCCAGCGGGGGTTACACTGAAGCTTCCTTT. This encodes CASGGYTEASF.

This clonotype has ten or more counts. The chain joins TRBV30 to TRBJ2-1; 15 nucleotides agree with TRBD2. Germline V gene lookup returns CDR1 GTSNPN and CDR2 SVGIG (reference sequence). Trimming at V came to 4 bases and at J to 1 base, leaving 5 bases not matched to a gene. The CDR3 runs to 17 residues. CDR3 DNA sequence: TGTGCCTGGATGCTGGGACTAGCGGGGGGTTCCTACAATGAGCAGTTCTTC. Translated: CAWMLGLAGGSYNEQFF.

This clonotype was seen a few times. The gene calls are TRBV7-6 and TRBJ1-5; a possible D gene is TRBD1 (5 bases). Germline CDR1 is SGHVS and CDR2 is FNYEAQ. V was cut by 0 bases and J by 5 bases, with 17 bases left in between. This CDR3 has 17 residues. The CDR3 protein is CASSLAGGAGLDQPQHF. The CDR3 DNA is TGTGCCAGCAGCTTAGCCGGAGGGGCGGGGCTGGATCAGCCCCAGCATTTT.